The source of this T cell receptor (beta chain) is a study of blood T cell repertoires in COVID-19. Turning to the study itself: Sites in the United States, Italy and Spain provided acute and convalescent COVID-19 samples. PBMCs, B-cell-depleted T cells, or T cells provided the cDNA or gDNA that made up the material.

In the authors' workflow: Amplifying reference gene primers gave estimates of nucleated cell counts. TCRdb's table, derived via immunoSEQ multiplex PCR, lists solely in-frame clones and lacks some. V and J calls and clone size are copied from that table; D and trimming were computed from the DNA. Among under 350,000 clones listed, 80% to 90% were seen once. The V gene's germline CDR1 is SQVTM and CDR2 ANQGSEA. V shed 5 bases and J 5 bases; nucleotides not matched to a gene: 10. This CDR3 contains 15 residues. The source of this sequence is a woman in her forties or fifties who had recovered from COVID-19. This chain links TRBV29-1 with TRBJ2-5; TRBD2 aligns across 11 bases. What was sequenced was peripheral blood. The DNA of the CDR3 is TGCAGCGTTTCTACTAGCGGGAGACGGAAGGAGACCCAGTACTTC. This codes for CSVSTSGRRKETQYF. Using reference TRBV29-1 and TRBJ2-5 for the parts outside the CDR3, the full variable domain is SAVISQKPSRDICQRGTSLTIQCQVDSQVTMMFWYRQQPGQSLTLIATANQGSEATYESGFVIDKFPISRPNLTFSTLTVSNMSPEDSSIYLCSVSTSGRRKETQYFGPGTRLLVL.